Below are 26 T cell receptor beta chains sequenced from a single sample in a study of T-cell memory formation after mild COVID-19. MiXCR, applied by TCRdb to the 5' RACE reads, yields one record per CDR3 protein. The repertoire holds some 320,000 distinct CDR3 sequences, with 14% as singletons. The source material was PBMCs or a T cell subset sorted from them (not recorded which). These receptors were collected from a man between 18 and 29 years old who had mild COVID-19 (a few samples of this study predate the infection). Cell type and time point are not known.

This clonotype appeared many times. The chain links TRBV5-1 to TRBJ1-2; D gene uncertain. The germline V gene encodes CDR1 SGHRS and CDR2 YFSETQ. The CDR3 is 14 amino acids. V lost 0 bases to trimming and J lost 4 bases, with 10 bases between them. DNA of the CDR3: TGCGCCAGCAGCTTGGTCCCATCCCGCTATGGCTACACCTTC. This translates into CASSLVPSRYGYTF.

Here the CDR3 reads CASSYAGIYGYTF. In nucleotides, the CDR3 is TGTGCCAGCAGTTACGCAGGGATCTATGGCTACACCTTC. The chain is built from TRBV6-5 and TRBJ1-2, with D possibly TRBD1 on 5 matching bases. The CDR3 is 13 residues long. The V and J ends lost 2 bases and 4 bases respectively, with 8 bases between them. Germline values: CDR1 MNHEY, CDR2 SVGAGI.

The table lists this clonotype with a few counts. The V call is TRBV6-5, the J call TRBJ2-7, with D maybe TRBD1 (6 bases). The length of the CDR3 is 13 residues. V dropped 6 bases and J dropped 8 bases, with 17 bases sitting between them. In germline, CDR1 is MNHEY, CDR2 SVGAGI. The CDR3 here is CASSPSLGGKQYV. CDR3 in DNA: TGTGCCAGCAGCCCTAGTCTAGGGGGTAAGCAGTACGTC.

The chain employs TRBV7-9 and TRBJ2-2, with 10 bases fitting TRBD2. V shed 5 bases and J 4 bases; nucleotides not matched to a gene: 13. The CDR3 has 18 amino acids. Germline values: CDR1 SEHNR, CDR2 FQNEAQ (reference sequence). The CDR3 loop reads CASSPGLAGARGTGELFF. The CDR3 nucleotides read TGTGCCAGCAGCCCGGGCCTAGCGGGGGCTCGGGGCACCGGGGAGCTGTTTTTT. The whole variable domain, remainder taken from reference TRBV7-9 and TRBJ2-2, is DTGVSQNPRHKITKRGQNVTFRCDPISEHNRLYWYRQTLGQGPEFLTYFQNEAQLEKSRLLSDRFSAERPKGSFSTLEIQRTEQGDSAMYLCASSPGLAGARGTGELFFGEGSRLTVL.

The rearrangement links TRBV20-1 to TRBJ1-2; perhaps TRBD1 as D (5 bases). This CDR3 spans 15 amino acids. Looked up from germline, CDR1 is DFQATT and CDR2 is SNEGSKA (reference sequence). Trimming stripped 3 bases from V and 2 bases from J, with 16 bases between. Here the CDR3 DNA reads TGCAGTGCTAGGGGGACTCTCGAAGGCAACTATGGCTACACCTTC. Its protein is CSARGTLEGNYGYTF.

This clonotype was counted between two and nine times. The CDR3 protein is CASSQGGAGPTDTQYF. In DNA, the CDR3 is TGTGCCAGCAGCCAAGGCGGGGCAGGGCCCACAGATACGCAGTATTTT. The chain links TRBV4-2 to TRBJ2-3; weak D call: TRBD2 (6 bases). The CDR3 has 16 amino acids. V lost 1 base, J lost 2 bases, and 13 bases lay in between. The germline V gene encodes CDR1 LGHNA and CDR2 YNFKEQ.

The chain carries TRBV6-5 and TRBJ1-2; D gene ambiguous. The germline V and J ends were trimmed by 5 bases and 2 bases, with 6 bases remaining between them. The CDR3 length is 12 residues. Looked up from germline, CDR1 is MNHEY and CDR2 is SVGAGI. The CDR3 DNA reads TGTGCCAGCAGTGCCGGCAACTATGGCTACACCTTC. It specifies CASSAGNYGYTF.

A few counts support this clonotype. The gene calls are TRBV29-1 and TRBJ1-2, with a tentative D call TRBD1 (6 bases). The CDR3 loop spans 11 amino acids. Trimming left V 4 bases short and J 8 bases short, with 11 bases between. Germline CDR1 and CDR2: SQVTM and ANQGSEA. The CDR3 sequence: CSVVEGGGYTF. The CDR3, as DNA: TGCAGCGTTGTCGAGGGGGGGGGCTACACCTTC.

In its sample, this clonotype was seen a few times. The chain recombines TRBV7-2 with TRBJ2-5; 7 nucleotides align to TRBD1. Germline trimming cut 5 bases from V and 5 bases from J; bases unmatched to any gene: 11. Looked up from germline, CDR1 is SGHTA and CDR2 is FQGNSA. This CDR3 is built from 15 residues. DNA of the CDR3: TGTGCCAGCAGCCCCAGACAGGGTTGGGCGGAGACCCAGTACTTC. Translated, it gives CASSPRQGWAETQYF.

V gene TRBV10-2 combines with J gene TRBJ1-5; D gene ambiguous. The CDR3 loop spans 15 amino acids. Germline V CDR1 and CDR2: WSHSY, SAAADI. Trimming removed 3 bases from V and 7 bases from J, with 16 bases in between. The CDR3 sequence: CASSDQTRGGQPQHF. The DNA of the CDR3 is TGCGCCAGCAGTGATCAGACCCGGGGAGGACAGCCCCAGCATTTT.

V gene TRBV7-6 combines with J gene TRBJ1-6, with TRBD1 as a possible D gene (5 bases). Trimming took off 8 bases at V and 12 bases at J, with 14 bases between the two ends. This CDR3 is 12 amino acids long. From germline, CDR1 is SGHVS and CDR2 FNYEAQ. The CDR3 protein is CASGGSDGPLHF. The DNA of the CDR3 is TGTGCCAGCGGGGGGTCAGACGGACCCCTCCACTTT.

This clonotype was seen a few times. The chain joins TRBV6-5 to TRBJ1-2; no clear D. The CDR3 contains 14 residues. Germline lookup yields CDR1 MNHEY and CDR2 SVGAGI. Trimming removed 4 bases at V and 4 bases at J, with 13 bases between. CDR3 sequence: CASSSIRETYGYTF. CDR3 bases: TGTGCCAGCAGTTCAATCCGGGAAACCTATGGCTACACCTTC.

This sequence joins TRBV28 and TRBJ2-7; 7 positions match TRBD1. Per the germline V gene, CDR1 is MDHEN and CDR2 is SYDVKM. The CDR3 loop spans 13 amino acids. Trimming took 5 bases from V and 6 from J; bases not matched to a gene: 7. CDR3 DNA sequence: TGTGCCAGCAGTCCCCCCGACAGGGTCGAGCAGTACGTC. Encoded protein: CASSPPDRVEQYV.

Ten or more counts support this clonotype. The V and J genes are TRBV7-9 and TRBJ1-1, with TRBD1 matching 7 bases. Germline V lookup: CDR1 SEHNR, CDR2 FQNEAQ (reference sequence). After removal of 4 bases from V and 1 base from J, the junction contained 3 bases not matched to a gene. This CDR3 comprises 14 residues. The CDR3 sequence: CASSYRGENTEAFF. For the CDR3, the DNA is TGTGCCAGCAGCTACAGGGGTGAGAACACTGAAGCTTTCTTT.

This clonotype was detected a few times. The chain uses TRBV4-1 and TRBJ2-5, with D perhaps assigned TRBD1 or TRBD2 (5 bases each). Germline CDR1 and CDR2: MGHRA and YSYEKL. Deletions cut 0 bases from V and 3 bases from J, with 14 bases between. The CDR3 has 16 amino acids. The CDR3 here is CASSQDPGAGKETQYF. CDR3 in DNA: TGCGCCAGCAGCCAAGATCCCGGGGCAGGAAAAGAGACCCAGTACTTC.

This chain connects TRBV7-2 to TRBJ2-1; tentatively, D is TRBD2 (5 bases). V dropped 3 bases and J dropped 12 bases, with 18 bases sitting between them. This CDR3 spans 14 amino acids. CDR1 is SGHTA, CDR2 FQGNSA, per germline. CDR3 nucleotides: TGTGCCAGCAGCTTTCAATCTGCCGGGGTGGGGCAGTTCTTC. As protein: CASSFQSAGVGQFF.

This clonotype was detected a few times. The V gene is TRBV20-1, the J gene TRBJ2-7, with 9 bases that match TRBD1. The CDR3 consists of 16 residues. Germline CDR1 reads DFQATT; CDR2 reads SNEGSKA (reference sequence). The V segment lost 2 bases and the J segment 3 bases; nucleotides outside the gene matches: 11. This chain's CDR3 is CSARLSPGQGHYEQYV. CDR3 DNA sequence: TGCAGTGCTAGACTATCCCCGGGACAGGGTCACTACGAGCAGTACGTC.

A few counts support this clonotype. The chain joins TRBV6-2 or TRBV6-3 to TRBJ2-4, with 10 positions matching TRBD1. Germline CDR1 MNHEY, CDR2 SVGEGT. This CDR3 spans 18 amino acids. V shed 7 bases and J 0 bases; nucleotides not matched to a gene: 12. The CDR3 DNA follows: TGTGCCAGCAAGATGGGACAGGGGTCCTTTATAGCCAAAAACATTCAGTACTTC. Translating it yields CASKMGQGSFIAKNIQYF.

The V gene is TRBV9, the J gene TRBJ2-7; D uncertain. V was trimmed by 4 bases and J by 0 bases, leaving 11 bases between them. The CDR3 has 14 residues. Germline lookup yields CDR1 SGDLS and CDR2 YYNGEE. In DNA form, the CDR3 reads TGTGCCAGCAGCCCACGGACCGCCTCCTACGAGCAGTACTTC. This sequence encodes CASSPRTASYEQYF.

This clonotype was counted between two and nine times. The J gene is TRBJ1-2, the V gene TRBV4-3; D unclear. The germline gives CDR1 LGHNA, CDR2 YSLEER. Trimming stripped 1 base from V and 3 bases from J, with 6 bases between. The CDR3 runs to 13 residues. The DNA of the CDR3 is TGCGCCAGCAGCCAAGTCAGTGACTATGGCTACACCTTC. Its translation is CASSQVSDYGYTF.

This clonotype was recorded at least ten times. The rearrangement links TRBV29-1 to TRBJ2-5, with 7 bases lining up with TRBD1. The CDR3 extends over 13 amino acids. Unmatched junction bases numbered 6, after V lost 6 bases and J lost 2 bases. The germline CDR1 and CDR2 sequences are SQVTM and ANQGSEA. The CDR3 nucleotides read TGCAGCGTGGCCGGGACAGTGCAAGAGACCCAGTACTTC. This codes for CSVAGTVQETQYF.

CDR3 region: CASSWLQGNEQFF. The DNA for the CDR3 is TGTGCCAGCAGCTGGCTGCAGGGGAATGAGCAGTTCTTC. This chain uses TRBV7-2 with TRBJ2-1; possible D gene TRBD1, 6 bases. CDR1 SGHTA and CDR2 FQGNSA come from the germline V gene. This CDR3 is built from 13 residues. The V end was cut by 4 bases, the J end by 7 bases, with 11 bases between.

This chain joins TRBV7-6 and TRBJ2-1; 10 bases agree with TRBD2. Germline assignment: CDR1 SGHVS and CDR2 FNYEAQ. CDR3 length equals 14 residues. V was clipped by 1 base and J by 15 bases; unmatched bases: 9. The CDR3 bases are TGTGCCAGCAGCTTAGGTTGGCTAGCGGGGGCCCCGTTCTTC. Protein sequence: CASSLGWLAGAPFF.

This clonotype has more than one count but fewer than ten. The DNA for the CDR3 is TGTGCCAGTAACCGTGGATTGACCGGGGAGCTGTTTTTT. This translates into CASNRGLTGELFF. The chain joins TRBV19 to TRBJ2-2; D is uncertain. CDR1 and CDR2 (germline): LNHDA, SQIVND (reference sequence). V was pared by 7 bases and J by 5 bases, with 11 bases between. This CDR3 is 13 amino acids long.

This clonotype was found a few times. The chain's CDR3 is CASSLFGGYNEQFF. CDR3 DNA sequence: TGTGCCAGCAGCTTATTCGGAGGATACAATGAGCAGTTCTTC. This chain joins TRBV7-3 and TRBJ2-1; TRBD2 might be the D (5 bases). Germline lookup yields CDR1 SGHTA and CDR2 FQGTGA. The V end lost 2 bases, the J end lost 4 bases, and 9 bases lay between the germline ends. The CDR3 has 14 amino acids.

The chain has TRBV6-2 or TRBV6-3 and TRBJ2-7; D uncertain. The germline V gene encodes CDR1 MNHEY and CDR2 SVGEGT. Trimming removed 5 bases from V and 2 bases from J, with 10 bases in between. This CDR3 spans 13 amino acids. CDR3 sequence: CASSPTGTYEQYF. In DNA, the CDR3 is TGTGCCAGCAGTCCGACTGGAACCTACGAGCAGTACTTC.